This T cell receptor beta chain was captured by sequencing in a study of early T cells in non-severe SARS-CoV-2 infection. Background on the study: Sequenced material consisted of bulk RNA (from unsorted whole blood), and chains were unpaired.

TCRdb ran MiXCR on the 5' RACE reads and lists one entry per CDR3 protein. The table lists 85,000 to 95,000 distinct CDR3 sequences, under 15% of them singletons, with 0.45% to 0.75% in the top ten. This clonotype was picked up many times. V was trimmed by 6 bases and J by 6 bases, leaving 13 bases between them. This CDR3 contains 13 residues. The germline V gene has CDR1 SNHLY and CDR2 FYNNEI. The receptor's source is an adult who was a healthcare worker with PCR-confirmed SARS-CoV-2 infection or an uninfected control (not recorded which). This chain joins TRBV2 and TRBJ2-3; TRBD1 or TRBD2 may be the D gene (5 bases each). Specimen: whole blood. CDR3 amino acids: CASSVGRTDTQYF. Here the CDR3 DNA reads TGTGCCAGCAGCGTGGGACGGACCGATACGCAGTATTTT.